Listed below are T cell receptor beta chains from one sample, sequenced in a study of T cells in tuberculosis. Libraries were prepared by immunoSEQ multiplex PCR; TCRdb keeps only in-frame clonotypes and omits some of them. Of about 30,000 clones in the sample, roughly 90% were seen once. The source was PBMCs, collected at tuberculosis diagnosis. Receptor source: an adult with tuberculosis. CDR3s include the opening cysteine and the closing phenylalanine or tryptophan. The D gene is left open where the match is weak. Size is stated for part of the rows, as once, few or many counts, or as a class when the clone is expanded.

clone_size	d_call	j_call	v_call	cdr3_nt	cdr3_aa
-	-	TRBJ2-5	TRBV2	TGTGCCAGCAGTGAAGCGCTTAGGGGGGGCGGGGAGACCCAGTACTTC	CASSEALRGGGETQYF
-	-	TRBJ1-4	TRBV2	TGTGCCAGCAGTGTCCGCCCCAGGGAAAAACTGTTTTTT	CASSVRPREKLFF
-	-	TRBJ2-4	TRBV10-1	TGCGCCAGCAGTAGCTGGAGGCCCAAAAACATTCAGTACTTC	CASSSWRPKNIQYF
-	-	TRBJ2-1	TRBV6-1	TGTGCCAGCAGCCCCCCGGGTCGGGGGAGTGATGAGCAGTTCTTC	CASSPPGRGSDEQFF
-	-	TRBJ2-3	TRBV19	TGTGCCAGTAGACCTGGAGGGACGAGGGCAGATACGCAGTATTTT	CASRPGGTRADTQYF
-	-	TRBJ1-3	TRBV28	TGTGCCAGCAGTTTAGGGGGGGGCAAAGGTGGAAACACCATATATTTT	CASSLGGGKGGNTIYF
-	-	TRBJ1-4	TRBV6-6	TGTGCCAGCAGTACAGGGATTTCGGCTGAAAAACTGTTTTTT	CASSTGISAEKLFF
-	-	TRBJ2-7	TRBV11-2	TGTGCCAGCAGGGGATCTCAACAGGCTTACGAGCAGTACTTC	CASRGSQQAYEQYF
-	-	TRBJ1-1	TRBV7-2	TGTGCCAGCAGCCCCGGGGGGGCCGACACTGAAGCTTTCTTT	CASSPGGADTEAFF
-	-	TRBJ1-2	TRBV6-5	TGTGCCAGCAGTTACTCTGTTGGAGGGGATAACTATGGCTACACCTTC	CASSYSVGGDNYGYTF
-	-	TRBJ2-2	TRBV28	TGTGCCAGCAGCCCCCTCGGTTCGATCGGGGAGCTGTTTTTT	CASSPLGSIGELFF
-	-	TRBJ1-1	TRBV19	TGTGCCAGTAGTAGTGGGGCAGGAAGATTCGGGAACACTGAAGCTTTCTTT	CASSSGAGRFGNTEAFF
once	TRBD2	TRBJ2-1	TRBV5-4	TGTGCCAGCAGCTTAAGGGGACTAGTTATCCATGAGCAGTTCTTC	CASSLRGLVIHEQFF
-	-	TRBJ2-7	TRBV15	TGTGCCACCAGCACTCAGGGGGGTCACTACGAGCAGTACTTC	CATSTQGGHYEQYF
once	TRBD1	TRBJ2-2	TRBV2	TGTGCCAGCAGTGAAGGGCCAGGGGGCGGCGGGGAGCTGTTTTTT	CASSEGPGGGGELFF
-	-	TRBJ1-1	TRBV11-2	TGTGCCAGCAGCCACCGCCGCCAGGCCATGAACACTGAAGCTTTCTTT	CASSHRRQAMNTEAFF
-	TRBD1	TRBJ1-2	TRBV7-6	TGTGCCAGCAGCTTAGACAGGGGGCTCGGTGGCTACACCTTC	CASSLDRGLGGYTF
-	-	TRBJ2-1	TRBV19	TGTGCCAGTAGCTGGACGGCCGGGGAGGAGCAGTTCTTC	CASSWTAGEEQFF
-	-	TRBJ1-2	TRBV5-5	TGTGCCAGCAGCTTGTACACACAGGGTAACTATGGCTACACCTTC	CASSLYTQGNYGYTF